A single T cell receptor (beta chain) is shown here with its context. Its antigen is still unknown. Base qualities are not provided; no much larger clone lies one nucleotide away. The source of the sample is a study of T cells after yellow fever vaccination (dated by TCRdb to about 2019). About the full investigation: The SMART-Seq v4 Ultra Low Input RNA kit was used to prepare libraries from fractions with low cell numbers. To follow T-cell clones before and after both primary and booster YFV17D yellow fever vaccination, bulk TCR alpha and beta repertoires underwent longitudinal sequencing. The cohort comprised two healthy male donors, one aged 18 to 30 and one aged 30 to 40 years. Blood was drawn at multiple timepoints before and after primary and secondary immunization, with bulk PBMC replicates and cell subsets isolated.

Here is what the overall study found, with its caveats: After the booster, most of the clones that had expanded following primary vaccination were detected again (96% of CD4 and roughly 88% of CD8), which suggests that memory was broadly maintained. The study included only a couple of donors, which limits how far the findings can be generalized. A small fraction of clonotypes appeared in both the CD4 and CD8 compartments, likely as a result of convergent recombination. Compared with the primary T-cell response, the secondary T-cell response was faster but weaker, reaching its peak on day 5 rather than on day 15. FACS-sorted repertoires could contain abundant contaminating clonotypes from the bulk population, so computational filtering was required.

Explained via the paper, the treatment or condition label denotes: live attenuated yellow fever vaccine strain. At each blood-draw timepoint, two biological replicates of bulk PBMCs were obtained. A standard Ficoll-Paque protocol was used to isolate PBMCs from peripheral blood. TriZol was used to extract RNA from bulk PBMCs, from CD4 and CD8 fractions, and from dextramer-positive and dextramer-negative fractions. Instrument on record: Illumina NovaSeq 6000. TCR cDNA was synthesized by 5'RACE template switching, which introduced a universal primer site and unique molecular identifiers. cDNA synthesis was primed from both the TCR alpha and TCR beta constant segments. Libraries were amplified in two PCR steps, with sample barcodes and sequencing adapters added in the second step. Sequencing of libraries was performed on Illumina HiSeq 2500 (2x100 bp) or NovaSeq (2x150 bp). Turning to the authors' computational methods: MIGEC was used to demultiplex reads and collapse the reads into UMI consensus sequences, and MiXCR was used for V(D)J alignment. Using edgeR on replicate PBMC samples, clonotypes were called vaccine-responding if FDR was below 0.01 and the log2 fold change was above 5 up to day 15. Each bulk clonotype received a CD4 or CD8 identity based on whether the sequenced CD4 or CD8 repertoire contained that clonotype at higher abundance. TCRdb reran the public reads through fastp at Q25 and MiXCR, keeping productive beta chains. Identical CDR3 proteins give one entry, which carries the most common genes and DNA. Here the V and J calls rest on TCRdb's processing, not on the authors' analysis. Recorded for this sample are 300,000 to 350,000 distinct CDR3 sequences; 3.5% to 5% of them occurred a single time. The ten largest make up less than 20% of the sample.

The sequence was collected from a man between 18 and 35 years old who received the YFV17D yellow fever vaccine. This sample comprised PBMCs, obtained 15 days after the yellow fever booster vaccination.

The CDR3 loop reads CASRLQGRGTGELFF. The base sequence is TGCGCCAGCAGACTCCAGGGCCGGGGCACCGGGGAGCTGTTTTTT. Here the chain combines TRBV4-1 and TRBJ2-2; the D gene is perhaps TRBD1 or TRBD2, each of them matching over 5 bases. The CDR3 numbers 15 residues from cysteine through phenylalanine. The read is trimmed to its CDR3 DNA, 45 bases read in frame from base 1. V loses 6 bases of germline sequence and J loses 4 bases, and the interval between the two ends is 15 bases. CDR1 and CDR2, looked up from the germline V gene, are MGHRA and YSYEKL.